The subject of this entry is one T cell receptor beta chain. Its target is unknown. The read falls 3 residues short of the CDR3 end, and the missing part is taken from the germline J gene. This sample stems from a study of T cells in women clearing cervical HPV infection. Across the whole study: With HLA typing for only a few women, HLA confounding remains possible.

Cervical HPV DNA detected by MY09/MY11 PCR, typed by dot-blot. This CDR3 has 14 residues. Trimming took 6 bases from V and 5 from J, leaving 14 bases between them. CDR1 is KGHSH, CDR2 LQKENI, per germline. Clones were sequenced by immunoSEQ multiplex PCR, and TCRdb holds only the in-frame ones, with some missing. This sample's table has approximately 35,000 clones. General study results and limits: It is unknown whether associations predate infection; no effector/memory or HPV-specific sorting. Controls had more TRBV6-7 (approximately 0.15%) than cases (roughly 0.11%).

Sequencing was performed on blood buffy coat. The rearrangement joins TRBV18 to TRBJ1-5, with D possibly TRBD1 on 6 matching bases. This TCR was recovered from a woman between 18 and 70 years old with a cervical HPV16 infection that either progressed to CIN3+ or cleared (not recorded which). The covered CDR3 bases are TGTGCCAGCTCGGCGAAGGGGGATGATCAGCCC. This translates into CASSAKGDDQP. The CDR3 reads in full as CASSAKGDDQPQHF. Full variable domain (outside the CDR3, taken from reference TRBV18 and TRBJ1-5): NAGVMQNPRHLVRRRGQEARLRCSPMKGHSHVYWYRQLPEEGLKFMVYLQKENIIDESGMPKERFSAEFPKEGPSILRIQQVVRGDSAAYFCASSAKGDDQPQHFGDGTRLSIL.